Ten or more counts support the clone carrying this T cell receptor beta chain. These data come from a study of blood T cells in healthy people across ages. Across the study: Per two T cells, template switching captured roughly one barcoded beta molecule.

The second PCR ran roughly 7 to 12 cycles with a sample-barcoded 5' primer and J-beta primers. Each cDNA was tagged by a template-switch adaptor containing 12 random nucleotides. TCRdb used MiXCR to reprocess the 5' RACE reads, holding one entry per CDR3 protein. The sample consists of hundreds of thousands of distinct CDR3 sequences, approximately 52% of them appearing once. CDR3 size: 17 residues. Trimming pared 6 bases from V and 8 bases from J, leaving 26 bases between. V gene TRBV12-3 or TRBV12-4 combines with J gene TRBJ2-4; D is perhaps TRBD2 (6 bases). The receptor comes from a woman older than 75 in good health. The sequenced material came from blood. The CDR3 reads CASRAGGDSDQRDIQYF. The CDR3 bases are TGTGCCAGCAGGGCGGGCGGGGATTCCGACCAAAGGGACATTCAGTACTTC.